This TCR beta chain was profiled in a study of blood T cell repertoires in COVID-19. Looking at the study overall: The analysed material was cDNA or gDNA that came from T cells, B-cell-depleted T cells, or PBMCs.

Source study methods: Amplified reference gene primers provided the basis for estimating nucleated cell counts. Generated by immunoSEQ multiplex PCR, the TCRdb table keeps only in-frame clones and is missing some. Clonal size and the V and J genes are those of that table, whereas D and trimming came from the DNA. The sample has 80,000 to 90,000 clones, about four fifths seen once. In its sample, this clone was seen a few times. Within the sample, other DNA sequences also encode this same CDR3. Per the germline V gene, CDR1 is SGHTA and CDR2 is FQGNSA. V shed 1 base and J shed 1 base, with 4 bases lying between them. This CDR3 is built from 13 residues.

This clonotype originated in a woman in her 70s with acute or convalescent COVID-19. What was sequenced was peripheral blood. The chain carries TRBV7-2 and TRBJ1-1; D remains ambiguous. CDR3 in amino acids: CASSLDRNTEAFF. DNA for the CDR3: TGTGCCAGCAGCTTAGACAGGAACACTGAAGCTTTCTTT.